This TCR beta chain is from a study of CD8 T cells in ankylosing spondylitis. This CDR3 has 13 amino acids. Trimming cost V 2 bases and J 3 bases, with 7 bases left between them. The study, taken as a whole, reports: Within ankylosing spondylitis blood, a TCR beta motif made up of eight highly homologous variants appeared to be characteristic. The clones that were linked to disease were reported to be significantly enriched in matched synovial fluid samples from ankylosing spondylitis patients.

This clonotype appeared a few times. Its antigen is currently unknown. Quantitative 5'-RACE with molecular barcodes was used to make the TCR beta libraries. TCRdb reanalysed the 5' RACE reads using MiXCR and keeps one entry per CDR3 protein. The sample lists over 400,000 distinct CDR3 sequences, 20% to 30% seen once, with 0.89% in the top ten. This TCR was sampled from a male donor with ankylosing spondylitis. The V and J genes are TRBV12-3 or TRBV12-4 and TRBJ2-5; D remains unclear. The sample consisted of blood, either unsorted or a sorted T cell fraction (not recorded which). The CDR3 DNA reads as TGTGCCAGCAGTTTATCCAGGAAAGAGACCCAGTACTTC. This codes for CASSLSRKETQYF.